Below, 32 T cell receptor beta chains from the same sample are listed, as sequenced in a study of T cell repertoires in cytomegalovirus infection. Antigen specificity for these receptors is unknown. TCRdb reprocessed the reads with MiXCR, giving one entry per CDR3 protein. The data show tens of thousands of distinct CDR3 sequences, approximately 22% seen once. Sequencing was performed on PBMCs, sequenced either directly or after in vitro stimulation (not recorded which). The receptors come from a human donor in good health (CMV status not recorded). Some clones in this sample may be carry-over from other donors' samples.

This clonotype was counted between two and nine times. The V and J genes are TRBV19 and TRBJ1-5, with a weak D call TRBD1 (6 bases). Germline loops: CDR1 LNHDA, CDR2 SQIVND (reference sequence). V was shortened by 9 bases and J by 3 bases, with 15 bases between the two germline ends. The length of the CDR3 is 14 residues. The CDR3 bases are TGTGCCAGCAAATTCGGGGGGCCCAATCAGCCCCAGCATTTT. Its translation: CASKFGGPNQPQHF.

This clonotype was recorded many times. This CDR3 is CASSGLRRSYEQYV. CDR3 coding DNA: TGTGCCAGCAGTGGTCTCCGAAGGTCCTACGAGCAGTACGTC. V is TRBV6-2 or TRBV6-3 and J is TRBJ2-7; no definite D call. Trimming took off 5 bases at V and 1 base at J, with 12 bases between the two ends. From germline, CDR1 is MNHEY and CDR2 SVGEGT. This CDR3 is built from 14 residues.

The rearrangement uses TRBV7-9 and TRBJ1-5, with no clear D. Germline V gene data show CDR1 as SEHNR and CDR2 as FQNEAQ (reference sequence). The CDR3 length is 11 residues. V dropped 8 bases and J dropped 7 bases, with 9 bases sitting between them. The CDR3 sequence is CASGSRQPQHF. As DNA, the CDR3 is TGTGCCAGCGGGTCCCGACAGCCCCAGCATTTT.

This clonotype was seen more than once but under ten times. The rearrangement uses TRBV6-6 and TRBJ1-1, with D perhaps matching TRBD1 (6 bases). This CDR3 region has 14 residues. From germline, CDR1 is MNHNY and CDR2 SVGAGI (reference sequence). Trimming removed 7 bases at V and 8 bases at J, with 20 bases between. CDR3 amino acids: CASTEDRARLEAFF. CDR3 coding DNA: TGTGCCAGCACCGAGGACAGAGCAAGACTCGAAGCTTTCTTT.

As to this clonotype: Given a much more abundant clone one base away, this may be a read error. The chain employs TRBV7-2 and TRBJ1-1; no definite D call. Germline V gene data show CDR1 as SGHTA and CDR2 as FQGNSA. V was cut by 10 bases and J by 1 base, with 13 bases left in between. The CDR3 is 13 residues long. The CDR3: CANRGRRNTEAFF. The CDR3 coding sequence is TGTGCCAACAGAGGCCGACGGAACACTGAAGCTTTCTTT.

In this sample, this clonotype turned up a few times. This CDR3 is CASQGQGQETQYF. CDR3 nucleotides: TGTGCCAGCCAAGGACAGGGGCAAGAGACCCAGTACTTC. This sequence joins TRBV7-9 and TRBJ2-5, with 9 nucleotides matching TRBD1. CDR1 and CDR2 from the germline V gene are SEHNR and FQNEAQ (reference sequence). This CDR3 spans 13 amino acids. Losses at the gene ends were 8 bases for V and 2 bases for J; bases not matched to a gene: 3.

This chain uses TRBV19 with TRBJ1-2; 9 nucleotides align to TRBD1. Germline CDR1 reads LNHDA; CDR2 reads SQIVND (reference sequence). The CDR3 length is 16 residues. V shed 7 bases, J shed 4 bases, and the junction held 13 bases outside the gene matches. CDR3 nucleotide sequence: TGTGCCAGTACCCCCCTCCGGGGACAGGGCCTCTATGGCTACACCTTC. Encoded protein: CASTPLRGQGLYGYTF. Supplemented by reference TRBV19 and TRBJ1-2, the full variable domain reads DGGITQSPKYLFRKEGQNVTLSCEQNLNHDAMYWYRQDPGQGLRLIYYSQIVNDFQKGDIAEGYSVSREKKESFPLTVTSAQKNPTAFYLCASTPLRGQGLYGYTFGSGTRLTVV.

This clonotype was found a few times. The chain uses TRBV28 and TRBJ1-5; D uncertain. Trimming removed 3 bases at V and 2 bases at J, with 8 bases between. The CDR3 sequence is 14 residues long. Germline lookup yields CDR1 MDHEN and CDR2 SYDVKM. In DNA form, the CDR3 reads TGTGCCAGCAGTTTTCCAATGGGCAATCAGCCCCAGCATTTT. Amino acids: CASSFPMGNQPQHF.

The chain carries TRBV24-1 and TRBJ2-2; the D gene is possibly TRBD2 (5 bases). The CDR3 has 14 amino acids. The V gene's germline CDR1 is KGHDR and CDR2 SFDVKD. Trimming shortened V by 0 bases and J by 5 bases, and 6 bases separated the two germline ends. CDR3 coding DNA: TGTGCCACCAGTGATTTGACGGGAACCGGGGAGCTGTTTTTT. Translating gives CATSDLTGTGELFF.

This clonotype has a count of ten or more. This chain joins TRBV7-2 and TRBJ2-3; D gene ambiguous. CDR1 is SGHTA, CDR2 FQGNSA, per germline. Deletions cut 1 base from V and 7 bases from J, with 9 bases between. The CDR3 loop spans 13 amino acids. CDR3 loop: CASSLERQHTQYF. The CDR3 DNA follows: TGTGCCAGCAGCTTAGAGAGGCAGCATACGCAGTATTTT. Together with reference TRBV7-2 and TRBJ2-3, the CDR3 gives the full variable domain: GAGVSQSPSNKVTEKGKDVELRCDPISGHTALYWYRQSLGQGLEFLIYFQGNSAPDKSGLPSDRFSAERTGGSVSTLTIQRTQQEDSAVYLCASSLERQHTQYFGPGTRLTVL.

The rearrangement joins TRBV7-8 to TRBJ2-3, with D unclear. V shed 1 base and J shed 9 bases, with 11 bases lying between them. This CDR3 comprises 13 residues. CDR1 is SGHVS, CDR2 FQNEAQ, per germline. In nucleotides, the CDR3 is TGTGCCAGCAGCTTAGAGGTTCCTAGGACGCAGTATTTT. Translated, it gives CASSLEVPRTQYF.

In its sample, this clonotype was seen a few times. The chain uses TRBV6-2 or TRBV6-3 and TRBJ2-5; D is possibly TRBD1 (6 bases). Germline V gene lookup returns CDR1 MNHEY and CDR2 SVGEGT. The CDR3 spans 15 residues. The V gene lost 6 bases and the J gene lost 2 bases, with 16 bases spanning the gap. The CDR3 region is CASRDLDRYQETQYF. CDR3 coding DNA: TGTGCCAGCAGAGACCTTGACAGGTATCAAGAGACCCAGTACTTC.

V usage is TRBV5-3 and J usage is TRBJ1-2; TRBD1 might be the D (6 bases). TRBV5-3 is an open reading frame, and its role is uncertain. V was pared by 8 bases and J by 4 bases, with 15 bases between. The CDR3 extends over 13 amino acids. CDR3 protein: CASRMTGGYGYTF. The CDR3 nucleotides read TGTGCCAGCAGGATGACAGGAGGCTATGGCTACACCTTC.

This clonotype was recorded a few times. This chain links TRBV3-1 with TRBJ2-5; TRBD2 matches at 11 bases. The CDR3 totals 19 residues. The trim removed 4 bases at V and 1 base at J, leaving 14 bases unmatched. Germline V gene sequence: CDR1 LGHDT, CDR2 YNNKEL (reference sequence). The CDR3 bases are TGTGCCAGCAGCCCCGGGACTAGCGGAAGCCGCGGCCCCCAAGAGACCCAGTACTTC. It codes for CASSPGTSGSRGPQETQYF.

This clonotype was detected a few times. The chain links TRBV5-4 to TRBJ2-3; D might be TRBD1 or TRBD2, each matching 7 bases. V was trimmed by 2 bases and J by 3 bases, leaving 28 bases between them. This CDR3 has 20 amino acids. Germline V gene data show CDR1 as SGHNT and CDR2 as YYREEE (reference sequence). As DNA, the CDR3 is TGTGCCAGCAGCTTAGGCAGGGGGTTTACCGGGAGGATTCGGACAGATACGCAGTATTTT. This gives the protein CASSLGRGFTGRIRTDTQYF.

This clonotype was observed at least ten times. V and J are TRBV7-2 and TRBJ1-2, with D perhaps TRBD1 (6 bases). The CDR3 is 13 amino acids. The V and J ends lost 5 bases and 11 bases respectively, with 18 bases between them. Germline V gene lookup returns CDR1 SGHTA and CDR2 FQGNSA. CDR3 sequence: CASSDGNGGRYTF. The CDR3 DNA is TGTGCCAGCAGCGATGGAAATGGGGGGCGGTACACCTTC.

This clonotype came up a few times. V is TRBV18 and J is TRBJ1-1, with D unclear. Germline CDR1 is KGHSH and CDR2 is LQKENI. The CDR3 sequence is 15 residues long. The V and J ends lost 2 bases and 4 bases respectively, with 14 bases between them. CDR3 nucleotide sequence: TGTGCCAGCTCACCAAATAGTAGGGCGCCCACTGAAGCTTTCTTT. Protein sequence: CASSPNSRAPTEAFF.

This rearrangement joins TRBV6-2 or TRBV6-3 to TRBJ2-3; 10 bases align to TRBD2. This CDR3 is 15 amino acids long. Germline V gives CDR1 MNHEY, CDR2 SVGEGT. Losses at the gene ends were 6 bases for V and 6 bases for J; bases not matched to a gene: 9. The CDR3 nucleotides read TGTGCCAGCAGCCGTCCGACTAGCGGGCTGGATACGCAGTATTTT. It yields the protein CASSRPTSGLDTQYF.

This clonotype showed up many times. The chain is built from TRBV7-9 and TRBJ2-4, with 8 bases fitting TRBD2. The J segment lost 0 bases and the V segment lost 1 base, leaving 5 bases of the junction unmatched. From germline, CDR1 is SEHNR and CDR2 FQNEAQ (reference sequence). The CDR3 is made up of 17 amino acids. The CDR3 region is CASSLVTSGLAKNIQYF. DNA for the CDR3: TGTGCCAGCAGCTTAGTCACTAGCGGATTAGCCAAAAACATTCAGTACTTC.

This clonotype was detected many times. V and J are TRBV7-9 and TRBJ2-3; D is perhaps TRBD2 (5 bases). Between the trimmed V and J ends, which lost 0 bases and 4 bases, there was a span of 8 bases. The CDR3 has 14 amino acids. Germline V CDR1 and CDR2: SEHNR, FQNEAQ (reference sequence). The DNA for the CDR3 is TGTGCCAGCAGCTTAGCGGGAGTGGCAGATACGCAGTATTTT. Translated, it gives CASSLAGVADTQYF. The full variable domain, with the rest looked up from reference TRBV7-9 and TRBJ2-3, is DTGVSQNPRHKITKRGQNVTFRCDPISEHNRLYWYRQTLGQGPEFLTYFQNEAQLEKSRLLSDRFSAERPKGSFSTLEIQRTEQGDSAMYLCASSLAGVADTQYFGPGTRLTVL.

This clonotype has at least ten counts. The CDR3 region has the DNA TGTGCCAGCAGTCAAATCGGTAATCAGCCCCAGCATTTT. Translation gives CASSQIGNQPQHF. This chain uses TRBV7-8 with TRBJ1-5, with D unclear. Per germline, CDR1 SGHVS and CDR2 FQNEAQ. The V end lost 6 bases, the J end lost 4 bases, and 10 bases lay between the germline ends. This CDR3 contains 13 residues.

This chain uses TRBV7-9 with TRBJ1-1, with no clear D. This CDR3 has 13 amino acids. V dropped 3 bases and J dropped 8 bases, with 13 bases sitting between them. Germline V gene sequence: CDR1 SEHNR, CDR2 FQNEAQ (reference sequence). CDR3 bases: TGTGCCAGCAGCTTGTCGGCAGGTGGAGAAGCTTTCTTT. Translated: CASSLSAGGEAFF.

The chain carries TRBV18 and TRBJ1-1; D remains unclear. The CDR3 loop spans 13 amino acids. Deletions cut 4 bases from V and 3 bases from J, with 9 bases between. CDR1 and CDR2 (germline): KGHSH, LQKENI. The DNA for the CDR3 is TGTGCCAGCTCACGATCGAGGGACACTGAAGCTTTCTTT. This encodes CASSRSRDTEAFF.

The V and J genes are TRBV20-1 and TRBJ1-6, with D hard to call. CDR1 DFQATT and CDR2 SNEGSKA come from the germline V gene (reference sequence). The CDR3 totals 14 residues. The V and J ends lost 1 base and 9 bases respectively, with 13 bases between them. CDR3 region: CSARGSQIGSPLHF. The CDR3 coding sequence is TGCAGTGCTAGAGGCTCACAGATCGGTTCACCCCTCCACTTT.

This chain joins TRBV19 and TRBJ2-1, with no clear D. The V end lost 1 base, the J end lost 10 bases, and 8 bases lay between the germline ends. CDR1 and CDR2 from the germline V gene are LNHDA and SQIVND (reference sequence). CDR3 length: 12 residues. The CDR3: CASSIAPGEQFF. The CDR3 DNA follows: TGTGCCAGTAGTATAGCGCCCGGGGAGCAGTTCTTC.

V gene TRBV28 combines with J gene TRBJ1-4; D is unresolved. Germline CDR1 and CDR2: MDHEN and SYDVKM. This CDR3 has 12 residues. V lost 3 bases, J lost 8 bases, and 7 bases lay in between. For the CDR3, the DNA is TGTGCCAGCAGTTTCCCCCCCGAAAAACTGTTTTTT. It yields the protein CASSFPPEKLFF.

V is TRBV27 and J is TRBJ1-5, with 7 bases that match TRBD1. Germline V gene data show CDR1 as MNHEY and CDR2 as SMNVEV (reference sequence). V shed 2 bases and J 6 bases; nucleotides not matched to a gene: 7. This CDR3 contains 15 residues. CDR3 in DNA: TGTGCCAGCAGTTTAAGACGGGACAGCCGTCAGCCCCAGCATTTT. Protein: CASSLRRDSRQPQHF.

J is TRBJ2-2 and V is TRBV28, with D tentatively TRBD1 (6 bases). Between the trimmed V and J ends, which lost 5 bases and 8 bases, there was a span of 9 bases. The CDR3 length is 12 residues. From germline, CDR1 is MDHEN and CDR2 SYDVKM. The CDR3 DNA follows: TGTGCCAGCAGTGCAGGGGTGGGGGAGCTGTTTTTT. Translated: CASSAGVGELFF.

This clonotype was observed many times. The chain recombines TRBV7-9 with TRBJ1-6; D is possibly TRBD1 (6 bases). The CDR3 is 13 residues long. Trimming removed 5 bases at V and 10 bases at J, with 12 bases between. CDR1 SEHNR and CDR2 FQNEAQ come from the germline V gene (reference sequence). CDR3 amino acids: CASSREGGSPLHF. The CDR3 DNA reads as TGTGCCAGCAGCCGAGAAGGGGGGTCACCCCTCCACTTT.

The CDR3 DNA sequence: TGTGCCAGCAGCTTCGATGCTAGCGACCAAGTCCGGGGGACCCAGTACTTC. Its translation is CASSFDASDQVRGTQYF. V usage is TRBV5-4 and J usage is TRBJ2-5; D is perhaps TRBD2 (6 bases). CDR1 is SGHNT, CDR2 YYREEE, per germline (reference sequence). The CDR3 covers 17 residues. V dropped 2 bases and J dropped 7 bases, with 24 bases sitting between them. The variable domain in full, with the rest retrieved from reference TRBV5-4 and TRBJ2-5, is ETGVTQSPTHLIKTRGQQVTLRCSSQSGHNTVSWYQQALGQGPQFIFQYYREEENGRGNFPPRFSGLQFPNYSSELNVNALELDDSALYLCASSFDASDQVRGTQYFGPGTRLLVL.

This clonotype was recorded at least ten times. J is TRBJ1-1 and V is TRBV27; no clear D. Trimming took off 1 base at V and 11 bases at J, with 8 bases between the two ends. The V gene's germline CDR1 is MNHEY and CDR2 SMNVEV (reference sequence). The CDR3 is made up of 11 amino acids. The CDR3 sequence is CASSLYGRAFF. CDR3 nucleotide sequence: TGTGCCAGCAGTTTATACGGGAGGGCTTTCTTT.

This clonotype has a count of ten or more. The chain recombines TRBV28 with TRBJ2-4, with 8 bases matching TRBD1. The germline V gene encodes CDR1 MDHEN and CDR2 SYDVKM. V dropped 2 bases and J dropped 10; count of bases not matched to a gene: 10. The CDR3 has 15 residues. The CDR3 DNA reads TGTGCCAGCAGTTTAACTGGACAGGGTAGTTGGATTCAGTACTTC. It codes for CASSLTGQGSWIQYF.